These T cell receptor beta chains were read from a single sample in a study of metastatic and nonmetastatic thyroid tumors. TCRdb called clones again from the PCR reads with MiXCR. The repertoire holds approximately 15,000 clones, roughly 24% seen once, with around 7.7% in the top ten. The sequenced material came from tumor tissue. The receptors derive from a female donor with papillary thyroid cancer or a benign thyroid nodule (not recorded which). Some clones in this sample may be carry-over from other donors' samples. CDR3s include the opening cysteine and the closing phenylalanine or tryptophan.

CASSLRQGISNEQFF	TRBV7-3	TRBJ2-1
CASSLGAWTEAFF	TRBV25-1	TRBJ1-1
CASSVSGRAEDGELFF	TRBV7-2	TRBJ2-2
CAIKDDSNQPQHF	TRBV10-3	TRBJ1-5
CASSDGENTEAFF	TRBV6-4	TRBJ1-1
CASSQGLVRENEQFF	TRBV11-2	TRBJ2-1
CASSLSRTQYF	TRBV6-1	TRBJ2-3
CASSLMHAGTQYF	TRBV7-3	TRBJ2-5
CASSLGQGTYGYTF	TRBV7-8	TRBJ1-2
CASKQPRDRGTDQPQHF	TRBV19	TRBJ1-5
CASSLGGGYGYTF	TRBV6-1	TRBJ1-2
CASGQARSSGYEQYF	TRBV4-1	TRBJ2-7
CASSSGLAWEQYF	TRBV28	TRBJ2-7
CASSLWESETQYF	TRBV12-3/TRBV12-4	TRBJ2-5
CASSLGGGVHEQYF	TRBV7-9	TRBJ2-7
CSASGWLAGGYEQYF	TRBV20-1	TRBJ2-7
CASSLDPGRLAPNEQYF	TRBV11-2	TRBJ2-7
CASKGLAGQQFF	TRBV6-1	TRBJ2-1
CASSVRLLLTGDGQETQYF	TRBV2	TRBJ2-5
CSARIAGVWNEQFF	TRBV20-1	TRBJ2-1
CASSYGDGGNTIYF	TRBV6-5	TRBJ1-3
CSARQSSTQFF	TRBV20-1	TRBJ2-1
CASSYGQGGVTGELFF	TRBV6-5	TRBJ2-2
CAWRKGLFSGNTIYF	TRBV30	TRBJ1-3